The table lists the clone carrying this T cell receptor (beta chain) with a few counts. Antigen specificity is unknown. A read error may explain this, as a much larger clone is one base away. These data originate in a study of T cells in Graves' hyperthyroidism and ophthalmopathy. General observations from the study: From stable hyperthyroidism, ophthalmopathy was set apart by a 13 V-J model.

RNA transcripts gave rise to amplified TCR beta CDR3 regions. Researchers ran a first-round RT-PCR on the TCR CDR3 using the HTBI primer set. From the multiplex PCR reads, TCRdb called clonotypes with MiXCR, one entry per CDR3 protein. The table lists 450,000 to 650,000 distinct CDR3 sequences, roughly 20% of them singletons, with approximately 26% in the top ten. The CDR3 contains 16 residues. The germline CDR1 and CDR2 sequences are SNHLY and FYNNEI. The origin of this receptor is a man aged 18 to 30 with Graves' hyperthyroidism. The chain links TRBV2 to TRBJ1-1; tentative D call: TRBD1 (6 bases). Input material: blood. The CDR3 sequence: CASKTGHSTSNTEACF. The CDR3 coding sequence is TGTGCCAGCAAGACAGGTCACTCTACCTCTAACACTGAAGCTTGCTTT.